The rows below give T cell receptor beta chains drawn from one sample of a study of T cells of healthy individuals. In TCRdb, the 5' RACE reads were re-called with MiXCR into one record per CDR3 protein. The table has about 100,000 distinct CDR3 sequences, around 17% seen once. Receptor source: a human donor in good health. The CDR3 runs from the conserved cysteine through the conserved F or W. The order of the fields is D gene, clone size, J gene, V gene, CDR3 protein, CDR3 DNA. The D gene is left open where the match is weak. Clone size, where shown, is once, few, many, or a class for clones that have expanded.

TRBD1,few,TRBJ2-7,TRBV11-2,CASSPMDRAYEQYF,TGTGCCAGCAGCCCCATGGACAGGGCCTACGAGCAGTACTTC
-,few,TRBJ2-3,TRBV19,CASSTQRTSTDTQYF,TGTGCCAGTAGTACCCAGCGGACTAGCACAGATACGCAGTATTTT
TRBD1,-,TRBJ2-1,TRBV20-1,CSARGLQGRGSGNEQFF,TGCAGTGCTAGAGGACTACAGGGGCGAGGTTCGGGGAATGAGCAGTTCTTC
-,few,TRBJ2-3,TRBV19,CASKPTRAEADTQYF,TGTGCCAGTAAACCGACCCGGGCCGAGGCAGATACGCAGTATTTT
-,-,TRBJ1-6,TRBV6-2/TRBV6-3,CASSYPIQALHF,TGTGCCAGCAGTTACCCAATTCAAGCCCTCCACTTT
-,few,TRBJ1-5,TRBV6-1,CASGVGTSYSNQPQHF,TGTGCCAGCGGCGTTGGGACCTCATATAGCAATCAGCCCCAGCATTTT
TRBD1,-,TRBJ1-1,TRBV2,CASSVDRGTTEAFF,TGTGCCAGCAGTGTGGACAGGGGGACTACTGAAGCTTTCTTT
TRBD2,few,TRBJ2-4,TRBV20-1,CSVAGFGYIQYF,TGCAGTGTAGCGGGGTTTGGTTACATTCAGTACTTC
TRBD2,-,TRBJ2-7,TRBV20-1,CSARGGTSGRNYEQYF,TGCAGTGCTAGAGGGGGGACTAGCGGGAGGAATTACGAGCAGTACTTC
-,-,TRBJ2-2,TRBV5-6,CASSLGRANTGELFF,TGTGCCAGCAGCTTGGGCCGCGCGAACACCGGGGAGCTGTTTTTT
-,many,TRBJ2-1,TRBV6-2/TRBV6-3,CASSYQAEFNEQFF,TGTGCCAGCAGTTACCAGGCGGAATTCAATGAGCAGTTCTTC
-,once,TRBJ2-1,TRBV27,CASSLSNGPINEEQFF,TGTGCCAGCAGTTTATCGAATGGACCCATAAACGAGGAGCAGTTCTTC
-,few,TRBJ1-5,TRBV20-1,CSAPVDSGNQPQHF,TGCAGTGCGCCTGTGGACAGTGGCAATCAGCCCCAGCATTTT